This TCR beta chain was documented in a study of blood T cell repertoires in COVID-19. Across the whole study: The origin of the acute and convalescent COVID-19 samples was the United States, Italy and Spain.

The CDR3 length is 15 residues. Between the trimmed V and J ends, which lost 2 bases and 2 bases, there was a span of 12 bases. CDR1 and CDR2 from the germline V gene are MNHEY and SVGAGI. The table came from immunoSEQ multiplex PCR; TCRdb's copy has only in-frame clones and leaves some out. Of about 140,000 clones listed, about 80% were seen once; the top ten hold under 4.5%. This TCR was recovered from a woman in her fifties or sixties with acute or convalescent COVID-19. This chain links TRBV6-5 with TRBJ1-1, with D possibly TRBD1 on 5 matching bases. The sequenced sample consisted of peripheral blood. The CDR3 reads CASSYLGGLNTEAFF. The CDR3 DNA sequence: TGTGCCAGCAGTTACCTCGGGGGTTTAAACACTGAAGCTTTCTTT.